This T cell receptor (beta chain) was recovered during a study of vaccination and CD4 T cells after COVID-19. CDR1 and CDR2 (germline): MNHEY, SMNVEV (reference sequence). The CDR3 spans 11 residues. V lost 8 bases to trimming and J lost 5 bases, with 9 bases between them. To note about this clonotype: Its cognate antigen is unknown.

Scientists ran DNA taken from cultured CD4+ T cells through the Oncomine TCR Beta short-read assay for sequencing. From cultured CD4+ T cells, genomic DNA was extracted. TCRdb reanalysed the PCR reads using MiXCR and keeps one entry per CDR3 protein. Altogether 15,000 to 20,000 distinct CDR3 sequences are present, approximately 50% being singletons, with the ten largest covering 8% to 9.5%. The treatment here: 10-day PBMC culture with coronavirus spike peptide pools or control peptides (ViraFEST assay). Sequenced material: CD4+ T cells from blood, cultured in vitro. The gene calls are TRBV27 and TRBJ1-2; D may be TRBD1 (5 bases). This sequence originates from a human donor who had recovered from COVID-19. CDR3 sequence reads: CASSEGYGYTF. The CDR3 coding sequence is TGTGCCAGCTCTGAGGGGTATGGCTACACCTTC.